This T cell receptor (beta chain) was captured by sequencing in a study of cytomegalovirus exposure and HLA in healthy donors. This table comes from immunoSEQ multiplex PCR, and its TCRdb copy is limited to in-frame clones, with some not included. The data show approximately 72,000 clones, 94% seen once. Looked up from germline, CDR1 is ENHRY and CDR2 is SYGVKD. This CDR3 comprises 13 residues. V was clipped by 7 bases and J by 5 bases, with 9 bases between them. The chain links TRBV10-3 to TRBJ1-6; no clear D gene. The clonotype comes from a woman younger than 35 in good health and CMV-seronegative. Source material: PBMCs. This CDR3 is CAINTKDNSPLHF. The CDR3 DNA reads TGTGCCATCAATACAAAAGATAATTCACCCCTCCACTTT.